This T cell receptor (beta chain) was sequenced in a study of T cells after yellow fever vaccination. TCRdb passed the 5' RACE reads through MiXCR, listing each CDR3 protein once. The sample holds approximately 32,000 distinct CDR3 sequences, under 12% seen once. Study outcomes and limitations: CD4 and CD8 compartments shared a small share of clonotypes, likely from convergent recombination.

This sequence originates from a man between 18 and 29 years old who received the YFV17D yellow fever vaccine. Sequencing used PBMCs, either bulk or a sorted T-cell subset (CD4+, CD8+, memory, or dextramer-sorted; not recorded which), obtained roughly 15 days after the first yellow fever vaccination.

CDR3 amino acids: CASSLEGADTQYF. CDR3 DNA sequence: TGTGCCAGCAGCTTGGAAGGGGCAGATACGCAGTATTTT. The chain combines TRBV9 with TRBJ2-3; tentative D call: TRBD1 (5 bases). Germline-derived CDR1 and CDR2 are SGDLS and YYNGEE. This CDR3 spans 13 amino acids. Trimming shortened V by 4 bases and J by 4 bases, and 10 bases separated the two germline ends.